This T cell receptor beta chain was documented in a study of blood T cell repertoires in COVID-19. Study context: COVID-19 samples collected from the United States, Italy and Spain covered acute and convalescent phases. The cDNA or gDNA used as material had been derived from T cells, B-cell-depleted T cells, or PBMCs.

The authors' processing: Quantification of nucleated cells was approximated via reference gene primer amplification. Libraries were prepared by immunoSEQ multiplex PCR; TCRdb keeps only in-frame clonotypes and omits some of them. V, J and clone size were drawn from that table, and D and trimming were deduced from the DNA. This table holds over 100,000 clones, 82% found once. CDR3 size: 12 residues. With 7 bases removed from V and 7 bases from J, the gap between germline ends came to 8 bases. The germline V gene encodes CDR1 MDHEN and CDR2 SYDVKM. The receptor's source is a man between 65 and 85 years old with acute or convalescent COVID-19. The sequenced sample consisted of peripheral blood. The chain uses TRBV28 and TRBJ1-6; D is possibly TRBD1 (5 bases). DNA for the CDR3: TGTGCCAGCAACACAGGAAATTCACCCCTCCACTTT. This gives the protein CASNTGNSPLHF. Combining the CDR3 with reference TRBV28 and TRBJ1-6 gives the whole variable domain DVKVTQSSRYLVKRTGEKVFLECVQDMDHENMFWYRQDPGLGLRLIYFSYDVKMKEKGDIPEGYSVSREKKERFSLILESASTNQTSMYLCASNTGNSPLHFGNGTRLTVT.